The clone carrying this T cell receptor (beta chain) came up a few times. In the original processing: Per-sample TCR counts ranged from 23,224 to 690,600, median around 96,000. TCRdb reprocessed the RACE reads with MiXCR, giving one entry per CDR3 protein. The V and J calls were not made by the authors but by TCRdb's processing. The profile covers 65,000 to 95,000 distinct CDR3 sequences, with approximately 6.6% appearing a single time and 1.3% taken by the ten largest. The germline V gene has CDR1 LNHDA and CDR2 SQIVND (reference sequence). This CDR3 is 14 amino acids long. These data originate in a study of human T cells and chemical hapten exposure. Study in general: 2% DPC applied to a roughly 2 cm by roughly 2 cm arm area sensitized donors.

Specified time point: patch test 2, 6 weeks after DPC sensitization. Treatment reported: therapeutic diphenylcyclopropenone sensitization with weekly scalp DPC. This chain uses TRBV19 with TRBJ1-5, with a weak D call TRBD1 (5 bases). The sequence was collected from a woman aged 25-40 years with alopecia areata. Some clones in this sample may be carry-over from other donors' samples. Sequencing used whole blood, obtained in connection with sensitization to the hapten diphenylcyclopropenone (DPC). CDR3 DNA sequence: TGTCCCTCCCCGGGGGGATATAGCAATCAGCCCCAGCATTTT. This codes for CPSPGGYSNQPQHF.